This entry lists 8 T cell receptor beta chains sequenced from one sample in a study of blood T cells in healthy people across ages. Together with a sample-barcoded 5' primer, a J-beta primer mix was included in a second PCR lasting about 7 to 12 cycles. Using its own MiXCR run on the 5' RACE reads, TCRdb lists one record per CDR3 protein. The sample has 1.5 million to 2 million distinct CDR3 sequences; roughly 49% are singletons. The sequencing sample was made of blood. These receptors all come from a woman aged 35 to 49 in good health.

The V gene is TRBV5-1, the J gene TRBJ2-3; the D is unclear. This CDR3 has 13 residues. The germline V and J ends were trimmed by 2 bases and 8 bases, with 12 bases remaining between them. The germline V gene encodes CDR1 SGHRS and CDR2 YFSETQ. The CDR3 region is CASSFGRTGTQYF. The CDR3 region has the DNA TGCGCCAGCAGCTTCGGGCGCACGGGTACGCAGTATTTT.

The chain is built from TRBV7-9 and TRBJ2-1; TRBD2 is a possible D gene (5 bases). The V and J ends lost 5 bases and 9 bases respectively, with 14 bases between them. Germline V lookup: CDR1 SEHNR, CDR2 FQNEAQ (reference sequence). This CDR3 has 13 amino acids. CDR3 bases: TGTGCCAGCAGCCCAACAGCCCGGGGTGAGCAGTTCTTC. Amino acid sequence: CASSPTARGEQFF.

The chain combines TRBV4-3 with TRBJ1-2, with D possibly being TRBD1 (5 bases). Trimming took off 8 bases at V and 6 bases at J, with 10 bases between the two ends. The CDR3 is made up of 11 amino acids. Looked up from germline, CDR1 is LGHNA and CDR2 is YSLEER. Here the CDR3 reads CASHGGNGYTF. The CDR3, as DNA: TGCGCCAGCCACGGGGGGAATGGCTACACCTTC.

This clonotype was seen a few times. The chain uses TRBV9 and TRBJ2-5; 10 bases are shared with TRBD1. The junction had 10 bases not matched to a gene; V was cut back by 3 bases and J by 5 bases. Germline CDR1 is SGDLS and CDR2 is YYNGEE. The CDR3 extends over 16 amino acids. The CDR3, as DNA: TGTGCCAGCAGCGGAAGACCGGGACAGGGGTATGAGACCCAGTACTTC. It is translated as CASSGRPGQGYETQYF.

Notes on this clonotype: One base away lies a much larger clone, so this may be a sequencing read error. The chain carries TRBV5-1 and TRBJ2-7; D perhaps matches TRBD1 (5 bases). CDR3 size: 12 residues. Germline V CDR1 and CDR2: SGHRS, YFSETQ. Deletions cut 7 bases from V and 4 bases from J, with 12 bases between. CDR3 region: CASGDSGYEQYF. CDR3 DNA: TGCGCCAGCGGAGACAGTGGTTACGAGCAGTACTTC.

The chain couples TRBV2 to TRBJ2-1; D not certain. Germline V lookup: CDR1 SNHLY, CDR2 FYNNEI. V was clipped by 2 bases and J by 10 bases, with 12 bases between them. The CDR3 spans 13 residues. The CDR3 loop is CASSELRAREQFF. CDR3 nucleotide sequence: TGTGCCAGCAGTGAATTAAGAGCTCGAGAGCAGTTCTTC.

In nucleotides, the CDR3 is TGTGCCAGCAGCCAAATAAGGGGATATGAGCAGTTCTTC. Residues: CASSQIRGYEQFF. The chain has TRBV14 and TRBJ2-1, with D possibly TRBD1 on 5 matching bases. V was shortened by 2 bases and J by 8 bases, with 10 bases between the two germline ends. Germline loops: CDR1 SGHDN, CDR2 FVKESK. The CDR3 is made up of 13 amino acids.

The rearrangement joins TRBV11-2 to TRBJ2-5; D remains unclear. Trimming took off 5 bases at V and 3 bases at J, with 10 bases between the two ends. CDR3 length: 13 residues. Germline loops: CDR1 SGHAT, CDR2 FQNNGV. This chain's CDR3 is CASSPRPEETQYF. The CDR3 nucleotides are TGTGCCAGCAGCCCCCGGCCGGAAGAGACCCAGTACTTC.